A selection of T cell receptor beta chains follows, all from one sample in a study of identical twins. TCRdb fed the 5' RACE reads into MiXCR, producing one record per CDR3 protein. This sample has roughly 630,000 distinct CDR3 sequences, with just over 7% found just once. This same sample was also taken into another study, of yellow fever vaccine responses in identical twins.

The source material was PBMCs. Receptor source: a woman aged 18-29 years in good health. The CDR3 runs from the conserved cysteine through the conserved F or W. D genes are given only for firm matches. Some rows have no size entry. The others give once, few or many, or a class for an expanded clone.

d_call: -
clone_size: many
v_call: TRBV12-3/TRBV12-4
j_call: TRBJ2-6
cdr3_nt: TGTGCCAGCAGTTTACGGGCGTCTGGGGCCAACGTCCTGACTTTC
cdr3_aa: CASSLRASGANVLTF

d_call: -
clone_size: few
v_call: TRBV21-1
j_call: TRBJ1-1
cdr3_nt: TGTGCCAGCAGCAAAGTCGGAGGGAACACTGAAGCTTTCTTT
cdr3_aa: CASSKVGGNTEAFF

d_call: -
clone_size: few
v_call: TRBV7-8
j_call: TRBJ2-7
cdr3_nt: TGTGCCAGCAGCTTAACGCGGACCTCCTACGAGCAGTACTTC
cdr3_aa: CASSLTRTSYEQYF

d_call: TRBD1
clone_size: many
v_call: TRBV7-9
j_call: TRBJ2-3
cdr3_nt: TGTGCCAGCAGCAAGCTACAGGGGGCGCGGTTCACAGATACGCAGTATTTT
cdr3_aa: CASSKLQGARFTDTQYF

d_call: -
clone_size: many
v_call: TRBV4-2
j_call: TRBJ1-2
cdr3_nt: TGTGCCAGCAGCCAAGATGGGTTGAACTATGGCTACACCTTC
cdr3_aa: CASSQDGLNYGYTF

d_call: -
clone_size: few
v_call: TRBV6-5
j_call: TRBJ1-1
cdr3_nt: TGTGCCAGCAGTCAGGGTTTACCTGAAGCTTTCTTT
cdr3_aa: CASSQGLPEAFF

d_call: TRBD2
clone_size: many
v_call: TRBV12-3/TRBV12-4
j_call: TRBJ2-5
cdr3_nt: TGTGCCAGCAGTTTAGCGCGGGGGGCGGGGGAGACCCAGTACTTC
cdr3_aa: CASSLARGAGETQYF

d_call: TRBD2
clone_size: few
v_call: TRBV7-6
j_call: TRBJ2-4
cdr3_nt: TGTGCCAGCAGCTTAGGTCTGGGACTAGCGGGAGGAGGCATTCAGTACTTC
cdr3_aa: CASSLGLGLAGGGIQYF

d_call: TRBD1
clone_size: -
v_call: TRBV5-1
j_call: TRBJ2-5
cdr3_nt: TGCGCCAGCAGCTTGGAGGACAGGGAAGGAGAGACCCAGTACTTC
cdr3_aa: CASSLEDREGETQYF

d_call: -
clone_size: few
v_call: TRBV7-2
j_call: TRBJ2-3
cdr3_nt: TGTGCCAGCAGCTTACCCAGTCTAGCGAGCACAGATACGCAGTATTTT
cdr3_aa: CASSLPSLASTDTQYF

d_call: TRBD2
clone_size: few
v_call: TRBV10-3
j_call: TRBJ2-7
cdr3_nt: TGTGCCATCAGTGAAGAAGCGGGAGCCTACGAGCAGTACTTC
cdr3_aa: CAISEEAGAYEQYF

d_call: TRBD2
clone_size: few
v_call: TRBV20-1
j_call: TRBJ2-2
cdr3_nt: TGCAGTGCTAGGATGACTAGCGGGGGGGACACCGGGGAGCTGTTTTTT
cdr3_aa: CSARMTSGGDTGELFF

d_call: -
clone_size: many
v_call: TRBV25-1
j_call: TRBJ1-6
cdr3_nt: TGTGCCAGCCTTTCTGGAGGAAATTCACCCCTCCACTTT
cdr3_aa: CASLSGGNSPLHF

d_call: -
clone_size: -
v_call: TRBV10-1
j_call: TRBJ2-7
cdr3_nt: TGCGCCAGCAGTGAGAGGGGACCCTACGAGCAGTACTTC
cdr3_aa: CASSERGPYEQYF

d_call: -
clone_size: few
v_call: TRBV29-1
j_call: TRBJ2-5
cdr3_nt: TGCAGCGTTGAAGAGGTAGCAGGCGAGACCCAGTACTTC
cdr3_aa: CSVEEVAGETQYF

d_call: TRBD2
clone_size: few
v_call: TRBV5-1
j_call: TRBJ2-1
cdr3_nt: TGCGCCAGCAGCTTGGCCCCCCCAAGCGGGGGGGTAAATGAGCAGTTCTTC
cdr3_aa: CASSLAPPSGGVNEQFF

d_call: TRBD2
clone_size: few
v_call: TRBV4-1
j_call: TRBJ2-3
cdr3_nt: TGCGCCAGCAGCCAAGAACTAGCGGGAGGAGCAGATACGCAGTATTTT
cdr3_aa: CASSQELAGGADTQYF

d_call: TRBD2
clone_size: many
v_call: TRBV29-1
j_call: TRBJ2-3
cdr3_nt: TGCAGCGTTGCGTTAGCGGGAGGGACAGATACGCAGTATTTT
cdr3_aa: CSVALAGGTDTQYF

d_call: -
clone_size: few
v_call: TRBV15
j_call: TRBJ1-1
cdr3_nt: TGTGCCACCAGCCCAGGGGTAAGGAACACTGAAGCTTTCTTT
cdr3_aa: CATSPGVRNTEAFF

d_call: -
clone_size: many
v_call: TRBV12-3/TRBV12-4
j_call: TRBJ2-2
cdr3_nt: TGTGCCAGCAGTTTAGGTGGCGGGACCGGGGAGCTGTTTTTT
cdr3_aa: CASSLGGGTGELFF

d_call: TRBD1
clone_size: few
v_call: TRBV27
j_call: TRBJ2-1
cdr3_nt: TGTGCCAGCAGCCAAAGTGGGACAGTGCTCTACAATGAGCAGTTCTTC
cdr3_aa: CASSQSGTVLYNEQFF

d_call: -
clone_size: few
v_call: TRBV20-1
j_call: TRBJ1-4
cdr3_nt: TGCAGTGCGGCGGGGGTAGATGAAAAACTGTTTTTT
cdr3_aa: CSAAGVDEKLFF

d_call: -
clone_size: -
v_call: TRBV9
j_call: TRBJ2-4
cdr3_nt: TGTGCCAGCAGCGTAAGTCAGGGGATAGGAGCCGGCAAAAACATTCAGTACTTC
cdr3_aa: CASSVSQGIGAGKNIQYF

d_call: -
clone_size: -
v_call: TRBV19
j_call: TRBJ1-1
cdr3_nt: TGTGCCAGTACCCGACGAGCGATGAACACTGAAGCTTTCTTT
cdr3_aa: CASTRRAMNTEAFF

d_call: -
clone_size: few
v_call: TRBV6-2/TRBV6-3
j_call: TRBJ2-1
cdr3_nt: TGTGCCAGCAGTTACTTCCCCGAATCCGGGGAGCAGTTCTTC
cdr3_aa: CASSYFPESGEQFF

d_call: -
clone_size: few
v_call: TRBV2
j_call: TRBJ1-2
cdr3_nt: TGTGCCAGCAGCGCCACAGGGCATGGAGGCTACACCTTC
cdr3_aa: CASSATGHGGYTF